The following is a T cell receptor (beta chain) sequence with its context. Its antigen is unidentified. Profiled with immunoSEQ multiplex PCR; TCRdb holds only in-frame clones, not every one. The sample includes roughly 27,000 clones, roughly four fifths of them seen just once. V lost 3 bases and J lost 5, with 3 bases in between. The CDR3 has 11 residues. Germline loops: CDR1 KGHSH, CDR2 LQKENI. These data belong to a study of T cells in narcolepsy. Study in general: Patients with NT1 or NT2 and healthy control donors were enrolled.

Points from the study as a whole: Some memory CD4+ repertoires had no autoreactive clone sequences. Autoreactive clonotypes reportedly recurred in blood of same and different patients, not controls. HCRT-specific and TRIB2-specific autoreactive clonotypes appeared among same-patient CSF and blood CD4+ clonotypes.

This sequence was found in a human donor in good health. Source material: memory (CD45RA-) CD4+ T cells from blood. V and J are TRBV18 and TRBJ2-3; no reliable D call. The CDR3 nucleotides are TGTGCCAGCTCACCCCAAGATACGCAGTATTTT. Its translation: CASSPQDTQYF.